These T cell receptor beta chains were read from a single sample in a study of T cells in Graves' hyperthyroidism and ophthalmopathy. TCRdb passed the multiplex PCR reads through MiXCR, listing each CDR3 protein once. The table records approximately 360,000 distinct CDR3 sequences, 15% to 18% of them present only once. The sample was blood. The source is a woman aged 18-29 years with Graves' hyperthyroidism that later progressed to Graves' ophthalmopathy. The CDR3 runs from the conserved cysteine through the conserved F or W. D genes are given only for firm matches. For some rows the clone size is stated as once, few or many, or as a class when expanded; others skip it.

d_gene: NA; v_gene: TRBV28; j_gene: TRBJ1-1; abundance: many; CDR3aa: CASNPFGQRNTEAFF; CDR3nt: TGTGCCAGCAACCCCTTTGGACAGAGGAACACTGAAGCTTTCTTT
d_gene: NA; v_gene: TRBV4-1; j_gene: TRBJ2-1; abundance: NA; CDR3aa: CASNQVIWFYNEQFF; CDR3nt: TGCGCCAGCAACCAGGTTATTTGGTTCTACAATGAGCAGTTCTTC
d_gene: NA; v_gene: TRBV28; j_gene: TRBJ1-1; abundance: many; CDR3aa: CASSFNRATEAFF; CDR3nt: TGTGCCAGCAGTTTTAACAGGGCTACTGAAGCTTTCTTT
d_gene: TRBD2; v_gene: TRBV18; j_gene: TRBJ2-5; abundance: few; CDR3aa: CASSPPSGRLETQYF; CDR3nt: TGTGCCAGCTCACCACCTAGCGGGAGGCTGGAGACCCAGTACTTC
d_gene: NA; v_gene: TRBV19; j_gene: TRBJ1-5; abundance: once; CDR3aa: CASSIPGPYSNQPQHF; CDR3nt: TGTGCCAGTAGTATTCCAGGGCCTTATAGCAATCAGCCCCAGCATTTT
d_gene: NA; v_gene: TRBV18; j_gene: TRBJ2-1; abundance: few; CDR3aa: CASSPSPIYNEQFF; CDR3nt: TGTGCCAGCTCACCATCTCCGATCTACAATGAGCAGTTCTTC
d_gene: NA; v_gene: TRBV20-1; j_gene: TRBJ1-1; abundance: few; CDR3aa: CTLLWNTEAFF; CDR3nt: TGCACCCTTTTATGGAACACTGAAGCTTTCTTT
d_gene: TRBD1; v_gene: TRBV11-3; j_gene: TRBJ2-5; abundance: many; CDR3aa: CASSLGTAQETQYF; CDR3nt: TGTGCCAGCAGCCTTGGGACAGCTCAAGAGACCCAGTACTTC
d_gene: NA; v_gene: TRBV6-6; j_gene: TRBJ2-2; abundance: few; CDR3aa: CASSYSRRGNTGELFF; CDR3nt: TGTGCCAGCAGTTACTCGCGCAGGGGCAACACCGGGGAGCTGTTTTTT
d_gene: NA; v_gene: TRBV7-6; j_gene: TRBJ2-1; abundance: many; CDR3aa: CASSLVGIFTGLGEQFF; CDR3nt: TGTGCCAGCAGCTTAGTGGGGATATTTACAGGGCTGGGGGAGCAGTTCTTC